Each of the 21 T cell receptor beta chains below was sequenced from the same sample in a study of cytomegalovirus exposure and HLA in healthy donors. Primers included in the PCR were 60 Vbeta and 13 Jbeta primers. The repertoire was sequenced with immunoSEQ multiplex PCR; TCRdb's copy has only in-frame clones and lacks some. Its table records approximately 180,000 clones. Material for sequencing was PBMCs. The origin of the receptors is a man aged 25 to 40 in good health and CMV-seronegative.

This rearrangement joins TRBV2 to TRBJ1-6; D may be TRBD1 (6 bases). This CDR3 is built from 17 residues. Germline V CDR1 and CDR2: SNHLY, FYNNEI. V shed 6 bases and J shed 5 bases, with 20 bases lying between them. This CDR3 reads CASSPRDTAFDNSPLHF. Here the CDR3 DNA reads TGTGCCAGCAGCCCCCGGGACACCGCTTTTGATAATTCACCCCTCCACTTT. The variable domain in full, completed from reference TRBV2 and TRBJ1-6, reads EPEVTQTPSHQVTQMGQEVILRCVPISNHLYFYWYRQILGQKVEFLVSFYNNEISEKSEIFDDQFSVERPDGSNFTLKIRSTKLEDSAMYFCASSPRDTAFDNSPLHFGNGTRLTVT.

V gene TRBV27 combines with J gene TRBJ2-2; D perhaps matches TRBD2 (6 bases). Between the trimmed V and J ends, which lost 6 bases and 4 bases, there was a span of 12 bases. The CDR3 extends over 14 amino acids. Germline V gene data show CDR1 as MNHEY and CDR2 as SMNVEV (reference sequence). CDR3 loop: CASRWEVGTGELFF. As DNA, the CDR3 is TGTGCCAGCAGGTGGGAGGTCGGCACCGGGGAGCTGTTTTTT.

CDR3 residues: CASRGTGIYEQYF. Here the CDR3 DNA reads TGTGCCAGCAGGGGGACAGGGATCTACGAGCAGTACTTC. The chain links TRBV6-5 to TRBJ2-7; TRBD1 agrees at 9 bases. The V segment lost 6 bases and the J segment 3 bases; nucleotides outside the gene matches: 3. The germline gives CDR1 MNHEY, CDR2 SVGAGI. This CDR3 has 13 residues.

As regards this clone: The germline gene is not matched at one end of the junction; a read error may be the cause. This rearrangement joins TRBV20-1 to TRBJ1-4, with 7 positions matching TRBD1. The CDR3 runs to 11 residues. The V gene's germline CDR1 is DFQATT and CDR2 SNEGSKA (reference sequence). The CDR3 DNA follows: TGTATGACAGGGTTGAATGAAAAACTGTTTTTT. Residues: CMTGLNEKLFF.

This clone shows up as medium-sized by frequency. V and J are TRBV6-5 and TRBJ2-7; D may be TRBD2 (6 bases). The V end was cut by 2 bases, the J end by 3 bases, with 14 bases between. The CDR3 is 15 residues long. Germline V lookup: CDR1 MNHEY, CDR2 SVGAGI. The chain's CDR3 is CASSYLPGLGYEQYF. CDR3 DNA sequence: TGTGCCAGCAGTTACCTTCCGGGACTGGGCTACGAGCAGTACTTC.

In regard to this clone: A junction end diverges from the germline sequence, so it may reflect a read error. The chain uses TRBV5-1 and TRBJ2-7, with TRBD2 matching 10 bases. The CDR3 is 18 residues long. Germline-derived CDR1 and CDR2 are SGHRS and YFSETQ. CDR3 in amino acids: CASSFSPTGTSVIYEQYF. Written as DNA, the CDR3 is TGTGCCAGCAGCTTTTCCCCCACCGGGACTAGCGTAATCTACGAGCAGTACTTC.

This chain joins TRBV28 and TRBJ2-3; D might be TRBD2 (6 bases). The CDR3 covers 13 residues. Trimming removed 9 bases from V and 2 bases from J, with 12 bases in between. Germline V gene lookup returns CDR1 MDHEN and CDR2 SYDVKM. CDR3 sequence: CASSRELTDTQYF. In DNA form, the CDR3 reads TGTGCCAGTTCCCGGGAGCTCACAGATACGCAGTATTTT.

The gene calls are TRBV5-4 and TRBJ1-1; 8 positions agree with TRBD1. Per germline, CDR1 SGHNT and CDR2 YYREEE (reference sequence). This CDR3 contains 14 residues. V lost 2 bases, J lost 0 bases, and 0 bases stayed unmatched. The CDR3 spells CASSLQGVNTEAFF. The CDR3 nucleotides read TGTGCCAGCAGCTTACAGGGGGTGAACACTGAAGCTTTCTTT.

V gene TRBV12-5 combines with J gene TRBJ1-5, with 8 nucleotides matching TRBD1. Germline trimming cut 2 bases from V and 3 bases from J; bases unmatched to any gene: 9. The CDR3 has 17 amino acids. CDR1 LGHNT and CDR2 FRNRAP come from the germline V gene. Here the CDR3 DNA reads TGTGCTAGTGGTTTGATGGGGACAGGACGGAACAATCAGCCCCAGCATTTT. It is translated as CASGLMGTGRNNQPQHF.

J is TRBJ2-7 and V is TRBV5-1; tentatively, D is TRBD1 (6 bases). The length of the CDR3 is 14 residues. CDR1 and CDR2 from the germline V gene are SGHRS and YFSETQ. V was pared by 4 bases and J by 2 bases, with 13 bases between. The chain's CDR3 is CASSPTGNPYEQYF. CDR3 nucleotide sequence: TGCGCCAGCAGCCCTACAGGGAATCCCTACGAGCAGTACTTC.

The rearrangement uses TRBV7-6 and TRBJ2-1, with D possibly TRBD2 on 6 matching bases. Trimming pared 5 bases from V and 10 bases from J, leaving 18 bases between. The CDR3 runs to 14 residues. Germline loops: CDR1 SGHVS, CDR2 FNYEAQ. The CDR3 sequence is CASSQTNLRGEQFF. The DNA for the CDR3 is TGTGCCAGCAGCCAAACCAATCTCCGGGGGGAGCAGTTCTTC. Variable domain in full (rest from reference TRBV7-6 and TRBJ2-1): GAGVSQSPRYKVTKRGQDVALRCDPISGHVSLYWYRQALGQGPEFLTYFNYEAQQDKSGLPNDRFSAERPEGSISTLTIQRTEQRDSAMYRCASSQTNLRGEQFFGPGTRLTVL.

V gene TRBV7-6 combines with J gene TRBJ2-7, with no clear D. The length of the CDR3 is 15 residues. Germline loops: CDR1 SGHVS, CDR2 FNYEAQ. The germline V and J ends were trimmed by 1 base and 6 bases, with 16 bases remaining between them. CDR3 in DNA: TGTGCCAGCAGCTTAGGTATAAGTACAGCCTCCGAGCAGTACTTC. Translated, it gives CASSLGISTASEQYF.

J is TRBJ1-3 and V is TRBV27; possible D gene TRBD1, 5 bases. The CDR3 consists of 14 residues. Germline CDR1 and CDR2: MNHEY and SMNVEV (reference sequence). Trimming shortened V by 2 bases and J by 2 bases, and 7 bases separated the two germline ends. DNA for the CDR3: TGTGCCAGCAGTTTACAGGGCCCTGGAAACACCATATATTTT. It codes for CASSLQGPGNTIYF.

The rearrangement joins TRBV9 to TRBJ2-7, with D possibly TRBD1 on 5 matching bases. Between the trimmed V and J ends, which lost 4 bases and 2 bases, there was a span of 13 bases. Germline V gives CDR1 SGDLS, CDR2 YYNGEE. The CDR3 extends over 14 amino acids. The CDR3 protein is CASSPRVGAYEQYF. Written as DNA, the CDR3 is TGTGCCAGCAGCCCCCGGGTAGGGGCCTACGAGCAGTACTTC.

This chain joins TRBV19 and TRBJ1-4, with 7 bases fitting TRBD1. CDR1 and CDR2 (germline): LNHDA, SQIVND (reference sequence). V trimming: 5 bases; J trimming: 4 bases; junction bases outside the gene matches: 4. The CDR3 is 14 amino acids. CDR3: CASSLDRRNEKLFF. The CDR3 nucleotides are TGTGCCAGTAGTTTGGACAGGCGTAATGAAAAACTGTTTTTT.

This chain joins TRBV5-1 and TRBJ1-1; TRBD1 aligns across 10 bases. CDR1 and CDR2 from the germline V gene are SGHRS and YFSETQ. Trimming took 6 bases from V and 4 from J; bases not matched to a gene: 9. This CDR3 contains 15 residues. The CDR3 DNA follows: TGCGCCAGCAACCCGACAGGGGGCCACATCACTGAAGCTTTCTTT. It yields the protein CASNPTGGHITEAFF.

The chain links TRBV6-5 to TRBJ1-2; no clear D. Trimming removed 0 bases from V and 0 bases from J, with 5 bases in between. The CDR3 contains 14 residues. The V gene's germline CDR1 is MNHEY and CDR2 SVGAGI. Written as DNA, the CDR3 is TGTGCCAGCAGTTACTCTTCGGCTAACTATGGCTACACCTTC. Protein: CASSYSSANYGYTF.

This chain joins TRBV5-1 and TRBJ1-1; 9 bases map to TRBD1. Germline values: CDR1 SGHRS, CDR2 YFSETQ. This CDR3 contains 17 residues. The ends lost 3 bases at V and 4 bases at J; junction bases unmatched: 13. CDR3 in DNA: TGCGCCAGCAGCTCGACCGGGACAGGGTATGATGGCACTGAAGCTTTCTTT. Translating gives CASSSTGTGYDGTEAFF.

The J gene is TRBJ2-1, the V gene TRBV7-7; D is possibly TRBD2 (7 bases). In germline, CDR1 is SSHAT, CDR2 FNYEAQ (reference sequence). The ends were cut back, 1 base at V and 7 bases at J, with 14 bases in the middle. The CDR3 contains 15 residues. The CDR3 nucleotides are TGTGCCAGCAGCTTAGAGGGGGGGCTGGAAAATGAGCAGTTCTTC. The encoded protein is CASSLEGGLENEQFF.

This chain uses TRBV2 with TRBJ2-1; 8 bases align to TRBD2. After removal of 7 bases from V and 4 bases from J, the junction contained 6 bases not matched to a gene. Germline V lookup: CDR1 SNHLY, CDR2 FYNNEI. The CDR3 loop spans 14 amino acids. CDR3 nucleotides: TGTGCCAGCAAAGGCGGGGGGTTGTACAATGAGCAGTTCTTC. Its translation is CASKGGGLYNEQFF.

The chain joins TRBV7-2 to TRBJ1-5; D unclear. The V and J ends lost 5 bases and 3 bases respectively, with 5 bases between them. The CDR3 loop spans 12 amino acids. The V gene's germline CDR1 is SGHTA and CDR2 FQGNSA. The DNA for the CDR3 is TGTGCCAGCAGCCTCCTCAATCAGCCCCAGCATTTT. Translation gives CASSLLNQPQHF.